This T cell receptor beta chain was profiled in a study of shared clonotypes between healthy human individuals. The overall study: Per donor, three plates held CD4 naive cells, three held CD4 memory, two held CD8 naive and one held CD8 memory. Whole-study results and caveats: In the sorted subsets, rarefaction showed sequencing was incomplete despite large depth. In a few donors, around 5% of naive CD4 clonotypes appeared in common. The donor pool, a small one, limited the genetic and exposure-history diversity represented.

This CDR3 is 16 amino acids long. Germline V gene sequence: CDR1 SGHRS, CDR2 YFSETQ. V trimming: 0 bases; J trimming: 0 bases; junction bases outside the gene matches: 3. As concerns this clone: Its antigen is not known. Other DNA variants within this sample encode the same CDR3.

The data were produced by immunoSEQ multiplex PCR, yet TCRdb's version contains in-frame clones alone and is incomplete. The sample has approximately 2.3 million clones; 93% are singletons. Sequenced input: naive CD4+ T cells from PBMCs. Subset defined: CD45RA+ positively selected. This clonotype was obtained from a man in his late teens or twenties in good health. Some clones in this sample may be carry-over from other donors' samples. This chain links TRBV5-1 with TRBJ2-1; 7 nucleotides line up with TRBD1. The CDR3 nucleotides read TGCGCCAGCAGCTTGGGAGGGGGCCTCTCCTACAATGAGCAGTTCTTC. Translating gives CASSLGGGLSYNEQFF. The variable domain in full, with the rest retrieved from reference TRBV5-1 and TRBJ2-1, is KAGVTQTPRYLIKTRGQQVTLSCSPISGHRSVSWYQQTPGQGLQFLFEYFSETQRNKGNFPGRFSGRQFSNSRSEMNVSTLELGDSALYLCASSLGGGLSYNEQFFGPGTRLTVL.